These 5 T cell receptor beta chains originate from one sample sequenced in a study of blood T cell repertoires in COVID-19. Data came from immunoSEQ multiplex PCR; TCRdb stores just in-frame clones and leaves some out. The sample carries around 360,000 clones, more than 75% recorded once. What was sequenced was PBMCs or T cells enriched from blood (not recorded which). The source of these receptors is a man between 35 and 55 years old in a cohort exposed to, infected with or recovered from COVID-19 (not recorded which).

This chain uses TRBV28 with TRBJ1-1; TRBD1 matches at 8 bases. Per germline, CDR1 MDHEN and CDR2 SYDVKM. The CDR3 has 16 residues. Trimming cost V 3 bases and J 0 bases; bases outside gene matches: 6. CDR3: CASSFWTGRVNTEAFF. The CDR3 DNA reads TGTGCCAGCAGTTTCTGGACAGGGAGGGTGAACACTGAAGCTTTCTTT.

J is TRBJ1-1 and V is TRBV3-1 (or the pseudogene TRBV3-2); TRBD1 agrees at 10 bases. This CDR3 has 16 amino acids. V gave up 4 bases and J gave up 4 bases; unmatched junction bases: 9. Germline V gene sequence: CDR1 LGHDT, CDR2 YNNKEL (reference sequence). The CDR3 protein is CASSPPGRTGGTEAFF. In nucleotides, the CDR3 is TGTGCCAGCAGCCCCCCCGGCAGGACAGGGGGCACTGAAGCTTTCTTT.

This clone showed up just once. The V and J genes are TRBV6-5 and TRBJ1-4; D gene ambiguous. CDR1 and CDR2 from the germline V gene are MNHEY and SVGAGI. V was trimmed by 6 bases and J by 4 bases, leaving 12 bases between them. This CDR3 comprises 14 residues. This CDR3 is CASRERLSNEKLFF. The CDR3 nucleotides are TGTGCCAGCAGGGAGAGACTAAGTAATGAAAAACTGTTTTTT.

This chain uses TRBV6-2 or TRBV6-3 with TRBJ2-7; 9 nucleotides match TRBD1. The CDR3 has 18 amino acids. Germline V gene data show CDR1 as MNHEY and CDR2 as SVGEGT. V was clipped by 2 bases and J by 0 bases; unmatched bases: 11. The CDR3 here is CASSYPTGTGYNSYEQYF. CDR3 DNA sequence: TGTGCCAGCAGTTACCCGACCGGGACAGGGTATAACTCCTACGAGCAGTACTTC.

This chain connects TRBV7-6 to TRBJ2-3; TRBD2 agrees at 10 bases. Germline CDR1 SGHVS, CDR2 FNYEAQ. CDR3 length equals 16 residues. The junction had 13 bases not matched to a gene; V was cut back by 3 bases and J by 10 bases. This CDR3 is CASSLLAGVGGGAQYF. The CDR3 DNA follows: TGTGCCAGCAGCTTGCTAGCGGGAGTCGGGGGAGGTGCGCAGTATTTT. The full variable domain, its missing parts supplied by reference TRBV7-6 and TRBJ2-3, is GAGVSQSPRYKVTKRGQDVALRCDPISGHVSLYWYRQALGQGPEFLTYFNYEAQQDKSGLPNDRFSAERPEGSISTLTIQRTEQRDSAMYRCASSLLAGVGGGAQYFGPGTRLTVL.